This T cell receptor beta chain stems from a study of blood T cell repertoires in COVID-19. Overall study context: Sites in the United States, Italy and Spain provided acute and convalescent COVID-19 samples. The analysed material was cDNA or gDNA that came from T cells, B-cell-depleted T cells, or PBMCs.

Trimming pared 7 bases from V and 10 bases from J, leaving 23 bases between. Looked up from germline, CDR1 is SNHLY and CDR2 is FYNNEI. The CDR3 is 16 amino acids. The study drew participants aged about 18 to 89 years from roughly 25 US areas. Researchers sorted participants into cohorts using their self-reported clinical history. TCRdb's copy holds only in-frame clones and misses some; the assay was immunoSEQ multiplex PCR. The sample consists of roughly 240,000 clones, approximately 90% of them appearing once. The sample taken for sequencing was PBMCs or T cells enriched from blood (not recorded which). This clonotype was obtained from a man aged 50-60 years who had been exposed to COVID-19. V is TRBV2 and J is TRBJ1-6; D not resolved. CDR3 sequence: CASTPDGLGSGSPLHF. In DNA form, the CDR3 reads TGTGCCAGCACTCCGGATGGACTAGGCAGCGGATCACCCCTCCACTTT. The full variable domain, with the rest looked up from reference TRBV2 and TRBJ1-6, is EPEVTQTPSHQVTQMGQEVILRCVPISNHLYFYWYRQILGQKVEFLVSFYNNEISEKSEIFDDQFSVERPDGSNFTLKIRSTKLEDSAMYFCASTPDGLGSGSPLHFGNGTRLTVT.